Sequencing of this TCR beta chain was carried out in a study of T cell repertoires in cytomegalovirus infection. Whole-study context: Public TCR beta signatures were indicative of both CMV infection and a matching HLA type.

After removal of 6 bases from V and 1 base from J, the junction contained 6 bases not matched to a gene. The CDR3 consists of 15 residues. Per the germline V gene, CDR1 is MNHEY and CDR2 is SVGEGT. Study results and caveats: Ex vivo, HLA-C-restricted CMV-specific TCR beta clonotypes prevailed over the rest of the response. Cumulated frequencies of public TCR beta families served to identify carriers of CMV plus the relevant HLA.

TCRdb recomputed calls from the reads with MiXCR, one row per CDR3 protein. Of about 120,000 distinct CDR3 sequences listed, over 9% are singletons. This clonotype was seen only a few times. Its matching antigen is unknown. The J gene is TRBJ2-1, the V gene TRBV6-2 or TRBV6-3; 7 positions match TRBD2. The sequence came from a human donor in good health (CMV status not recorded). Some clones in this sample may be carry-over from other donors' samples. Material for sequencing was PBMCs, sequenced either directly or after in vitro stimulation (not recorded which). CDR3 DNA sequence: TGTGCCAGCAGGCTACTAGCGTCGTCCTACAATGAGCAGTTCTTC. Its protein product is CASRLLASSYNEQFF.